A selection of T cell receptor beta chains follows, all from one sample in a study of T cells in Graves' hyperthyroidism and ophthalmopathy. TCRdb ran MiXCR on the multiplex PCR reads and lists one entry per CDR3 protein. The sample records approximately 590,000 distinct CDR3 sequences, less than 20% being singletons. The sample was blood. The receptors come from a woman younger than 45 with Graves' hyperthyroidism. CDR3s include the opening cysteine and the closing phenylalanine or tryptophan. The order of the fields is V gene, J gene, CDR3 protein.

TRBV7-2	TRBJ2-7	CASRRDRGVYEQYF
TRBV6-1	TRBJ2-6	CASSRIAGSSGANVLTF
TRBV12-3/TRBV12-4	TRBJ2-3	CASSFSRGDTQYF
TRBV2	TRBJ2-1	CASYVRENNEQFF
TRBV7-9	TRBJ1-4	CASSENGWSNEKLFF
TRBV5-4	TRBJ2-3	CASSLRRPAGVDTQYF
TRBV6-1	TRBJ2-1	CASRAGTGVYNEQFF
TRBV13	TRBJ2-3	CASSSGVAGAADTQYF
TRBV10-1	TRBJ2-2	CASRVHDGGELFF
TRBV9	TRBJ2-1	CASSVESGRGRDEQFF
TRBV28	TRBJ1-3	CASSKQFSGNTIYF
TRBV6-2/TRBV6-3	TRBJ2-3	CASILAGGVQDTQYF
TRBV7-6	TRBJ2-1	CASSLNSQSVYNERFF
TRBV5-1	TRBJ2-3	CASSLVPGSTDTQYF
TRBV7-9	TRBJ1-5	CASSITGGGNQPQHF
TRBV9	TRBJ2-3	CASSARQGQGSDTQYF
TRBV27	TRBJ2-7	CASSTSRRDREAPYEQYF
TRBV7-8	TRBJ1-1	CASSPHGGGGTEAFF
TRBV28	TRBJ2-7	CASSLGGRVVAGDYEQYF
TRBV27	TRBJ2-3	CASRWDSSTDTQYF
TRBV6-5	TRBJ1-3	CASSYSLLAGNTIYF
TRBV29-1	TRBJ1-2	CSVEDPAANYGYTF
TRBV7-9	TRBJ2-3	CASSLPSLLRELADTQYF
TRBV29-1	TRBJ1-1	CSVAGTAEAFF
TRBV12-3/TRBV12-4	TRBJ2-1	CASRTSGLKEQFF
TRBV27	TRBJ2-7	CASSSLPAGYSYEQYF
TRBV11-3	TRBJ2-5	CASSPGLAGAGETQYF
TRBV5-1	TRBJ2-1	CAGSLVNGLAFYNEQFF
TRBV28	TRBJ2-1	CASRTSGAYNEQFF
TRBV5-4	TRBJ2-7	CASSPQQGPGYEQYF
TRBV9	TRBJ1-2	CASSGNFGYTF
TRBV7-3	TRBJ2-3	CASSPAPEGLAENTQYF
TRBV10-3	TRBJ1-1	CATRTGGADSNTEAFF
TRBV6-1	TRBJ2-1	CASRQDYPSINEQFF
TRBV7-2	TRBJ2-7	CASSFGGGPPEQYF
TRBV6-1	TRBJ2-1	CASRSMGLVDNNEQFF